Listed below are T cell receptor beta chains from one sample, sequenced in a study of prognosis after radiotherapy for stage I lung cancer. MiXCR was run by TCRdb on the multiplex PCR reads, yielding one entry per CDR3 protein. The sample carries under 20,000 distinct CDR3 sequences, around 52% recorded once. The source was PBMCs, collected before or after stereotactic body radiation therapy (not recorded which). The receptors shown here come from a donor of 50 years or more with non-small cell lung cancer. Both conserved end residues are part of each CDR3. The D gene is left open where the match is weak. Rows may omit the clone size; those that give it use once, few, many or a size class.

cdr3_aa: CASSLVDRGKVYGYTF
cdr3_nt: TGTGCCAGCAGCTTGGTCGACAGGGGGAAAGTCTATGGCTACACCTTC
d_call: TRBD1
v_call: TRBV7-2
clone_size: many
j_call: TRBJ1-2

cdr3_aa: CASTLRLAGELDF
cdr3_nt: TGTGCCAGCACCCTAAGACTAGCGGGAGAGTTAGACTTC
d_call: TRBD2
v_call: TRBV27
clone_size: NA
j_call: TRBJ2-7

cdr3_aa: CASSISGGEQYF
cdr3_nt: TGTGCCAGTAGTATATCAGGGGGAGAGCAGTACTTC
d_call: TRBD1
v_call: TRBV19
clone_size: many
j_call: TRBJ2-7

cdr3_aa: CASSLDTRGRELFF
cdr3_nt: TGTGCCAGCAGTTTAGACACACGGGGCCGGGAGCTGTTTTTT
d_call: NA
v_call: TRBV12-3/TRBV12-4
clone_size: once
j_call: TRBJ2-2

cdr3_aa: CASSQTSGIGGELFF
cdr3_nt: TGCGCCAGCAGCCAGACTAGCGGGATAGGCGGGGAGCTGTTTTTT
d_call: TRBD2
v_call: TRBV5-1
clone_size: medium-sized
j_call: TRBJ2-2

cdr3_aa: CAIGQSNYGYTF
cdr3_nt: TGTGCCATAGGACAGTCGAACTATGGCTACACCTTC
d_call: NA
v_call: TRBV10-3
clone_size: NA
j_call: TRBJ1-2

cdr3_aa: CASRSGTGGSQPQHF
cdr3_nt: TGTGCCAGCAGGTCAGGGACAGGGGGTTCTCAGCCCCAGCATTTT
d_call: TRBD1
v_call: TRBV2
clone_size: NA
j_call: TRBJ1-5

cdr3_aa: CASSYPPFTNEQFF
cdr3_nt: TGTGCCAGCAGTTACCCCCCATTCACTAATGAGCAGTTCTTC
d_call: NA
v_call: TRBV6-5
clone_size: NA
j_call: TRBJ2-1

cdr3_aa: CASSLEGGLYF
cdr3_nt: TGTGCCAGCAGCTTAGAAGGGGGATTGTACTTC
d_call: NA
v_call: TRBV11-3
clone_size: NA
j_call: TRBJ2-7

cdr3_aa: CASSLEGTAYNEQFF
cdr3_nt: TGTGCCAGCAGTTTAGAGGGGACAGCCTACAATGAGCAGTTCTTC
d_call: TRBD1
v_call: TRBV12-3/TRBV12-4
clone_size: medium-sized
j_call: TRBJ2-1

cdr3_aa: CASTEVTSGNTIYF
cdr3_nt: TGTGCCAGCACCGAGGTTACCTCTGGAAACACCATATATTTT
d_call: NA
v_call: TRBV6-1
clone_size: medium-sized
j_call: TRBJ1-3